What follows are 21 T cell receptor beta chains derived from one specimen sequenced in a study of tumor-infiltrating lymphocytes in primary liver carcinoma (TCRdb year 2017). Sequencing instrument: Illumina HiSeq 2500. TCRbeta-specific cDNA was reverse-transcribed from roughly 500 ng total RNA using a constant-region primer and ProtoScript II reverse transcriptase. Three nested multiplex PCR rounds, following a slightly modified ARM-PCR procedure, were used to build the TCRbeta libraries. The first two PCR rounds used multiplex TRBV1-TRBV30 forward primers with a Cbeta reverse primer, each for 10 to 11 cycles. The public reads were reprocessed in TCRdb via fastp at Q25 and MiXCR, keeping in-frame beta chains. Each CDR3 protein appears once, grouped with its most common genes and DNA. This sample comprises 330,000 or so distinct CDR3 sequences, about 65% of them detected only once. About 6.5% of the sample is taken by the ten largest.

Blood RNA was extracted from unsorted whole blood using TRIzol reagent, and germline DNA was obtained with the DNeasy Blood & Tissue kit. Sequencing was performed on peripheral blood. The receptor source for this set is a man aged 35 to 55 with primary liver carcinoma and hepatitis B virus infection.

As for this clonotype: A read error is likely, as this CDR3 ends without the conserved phenylalanine or tryptophan. This chain links TRBV11-2 with TRBJ2-5; D is possibly TRBD1 (6 bases). The CDR3 consists of 14 residues. In germline, CDR1 is SGHAT, CDR2 FQNNGV. The V and J ends lost 1 base and 7 bases respectively, with 13 bases between them. The CDR3 coding sequence is TGTGCCAGCAGCTTAGGCCTAGCACAGGGGACCCAGTACCTC. As protein: CASSLGLAQGTQYL.

This clonotype occurred a few times. CDR3 bases: TGTGCCAGCAGCTCGATACAGGGACCGAACACCGGGGAGCTGTTTTTT. As protein: CASSSIQGPNTGELFF. The genes are TRBV13 and TRBJ2-2; the D gene is possibly TRBD1 (6 bases). V shed 4 bases and J shed 0 bases, with 12 bases lying between them. The CDR3 has 16 amino acids. Germline CDR1 reads PRHDT; CDR2 reads FYEKMQ (reference sequence). Full variable domain (remainder filled in from reference TRBV13 and TRBJ2-2): AAGVIQSPRHLIKEKRETATLKCYPIPRHDTVYWYQQGPGQDPQFLISFYEKMQSDKGSIPDRFSAQQFSDYHSELNMSSLELGDSALYFCASSSIQGPNTGELFFGEGSRLTVL.

This clonotype was detected once. At one end the junction does not follow the germline gene, possibly because of a read error. The V call is TRBV11-2, the J call TRBJ2-7, with TRBD2 matching over 10 bases. Germline CDR1 SGHAT, CDR2 FQNNGV. The CDR3 has 15 amino acids. The CDR3 coding sequence is TGTGCCATCAGCCACAGCGGGAGGGCCTTATACGAGCAGTACTTC. Translated: CAISHSGRALYEQYF.

This clonotype was observed many times. The chain links TRBV4-2 to TRBJ2-5; 7 bases match TRBD1. V gave up 1 base and J gave up 4 bases; unmatched junction bases: 9. The CDR3 consists of 16 residues. Germline V lookup: CDR1 LGHNA, CDR2 YNFKEQ. Here the CDR3 DNA reads TGTGCCAGCAGCCAAGTTTACAGGGGTTTAGGAGAGACCCAGTACTTC. Amino acid sequence: CASSQVYRGLGETQYF.

This chain joins TRBV18 and TRBJ2-1, with D possibly matching TRBD2 (5 bases). From germline, CDR1 is KGHSH and CDR2 LQKENI. V gave up 5 bases and J gave up 7 bases, with 24 bases separating them. The CDR3 spans 17 residues. CDR3 bases: TGTGCCAGCTCAGCACTGGGCCCAGCGCGAGGCGGGAATGAGCAGTTCTTC. Its protein product is CASSALGPARGGNEQFF. Drawing the rest from reference TRBV18 and TRBJ2-1, the complete variable domain is NAGVMQNPRHLVRRRGQEARLRCSPMKGHSHVYWYRQLPEEGLKFMVYLQKENIIDESGMPKERFSAEFPKEGPSILRIQQVVRGDSAAYFCASSALGPARGGNEQFFGPGTRLTVL.

Of note for this clonotype: One base away lies a much larger clone, so this may be a sequencing read error. V gene TRBV6-2 or TRBV6-3 combines with J gene TRBJ1-6; a possible D gene is TRBD1 (6 bases). CDR3 size: 14 residues. The germline V gene encodes CDR1 MNHEY and CDR2 SVGEGT. Trimming shortened V by 2 bases and J by 10 bases, and 12 bases separated the two germline ends. CDR3 DNA sequence: TGTGCCAGCAGTTACATGGGGGCTGTCTCACCCCTCCACTTT. Translation gives CASSYMGAVSPLHF.

The chain uses TRBV18 and TRBJ1-1; D uncertain. Trimming removed 1 base from V and 3 bases from J, with 9 bases in between. Per germline, CDR1 KGHSH and CDR2 LQKENI. The length of the CDR3 is 14 residues. CDR3 sequence: CASSPLEIDTEAFF. CDR3 nucleotide sequence: TGTGCCAGCTCACCACTGGAAATCGACACTGAAGCTTTCTTT.

Notes on this clonotype: At one end, the junction sequence differs from germline, possibly due to a read error. The V and J genes are TRBV11-2 and TRBJ1-1, with D uncertain. Per the germline V gene, CDR1 is SGHAT and CDR2 is FQNNGV. The CDR3 consists of 13 residues. In DNA form, the CDR3 reads TGTGCCAACACAAATTCGGAGAACACTGAAGCTTTTTTT. Translation: CANTNSENTEAFF.

This clonotype was picked up many times. The CDR3 region is CASSHPRSGGGEDTQYF. The CDR3 nucleotides read TGCGCCAGCAGCCACCCGCGTTCGGGGGGCGGGGAAGATACGCAGTATTTT. The chain couples TRBV4-1 to TRBJ2-3, with TRBD2 as a possible D gene (7 bases). The V and J ends lost 3 bases and 5 bases respectively, with 21 bases between them. The CDR3 sequence is 17 residues long. In germline, CDR1 is MGHRA, CDR2 YSYEKL.

This chain uses TRBV30 with TRBJ1-2; D gene unclear. The CDR3 sequence is 11 residues long. Trimming removed 5 bases at V and 10 bases at J, with 14 bases between. Germline-derived CDR1 and CDR2 are GTSNPN and SVGIG (reference sequence). The CDR3 DNA is TGTGCCTGGGAAAGGGCGGTCTCCTACACCTTC. It encodes CAWERAVSYTF.

On this clonotype itself: This may be a read error, as it is one base from a much larger clone. This chain uses TRBV6-8 with TRBJ2-7; TRBD2 matches 7 bases. The CDR3 contains 15 residues. Germline V gene lookup returns CDR1 MNHGY and CDR2 SAAAGT. CDR3 region: CGSSPLPRGTYEQYF. DNA for the CDR3: TGTGGCAGCAGTCCCCTCCCGCGGGGGACCTACGAGCAGTACTTC.

The chain combines TRBV24-1 with TRBJ2-1; 8 nucleotides line up with TRBD2. The CDR3 contains 14 residues. V trimming: 6 bases; J trimming: 0 bases; junction bases outside the gene matches: 0. Germline V gene data show CDR1 as KGHDR and CDR2 as SFDVKD. The CDR3 protein is CATSTSGSYNEQFF. The DNA of the CDR3 is TGTGCCACCAGTACTAGCGGCTCCTACAATGAGCAGTTCTTC.

The V call is TRBV11-2, the J call TRBJ2-7, with 14 nucleotides matching TRBD2. The J call may be in error: the DNA end matches TRBJ2-1 better. The CDR3 contains 21 residues. Germline loops: CDR1 SGHAT, CDR2 FQNNGV. DNA of the CDR3: TGTGCCAGCATCCGAGGAGGGGGACTAGCGGGGGCCAGCCCAATATACAATGAGCAGTTCTTC. This translates into CASIRGGGLAGASPIYNEQFF.

As to this clonotype: A much bigger clone sits one base away, suggesting this may be a read error. The rearrangement links TRBV12-3 or TRBV12-4 to TRBJ1-2, with D possibly being TRBD1 (6 bases). CDR3 length: 13 residues. V lost 6 bases to trimming and J lost 3 bases, with 11 bases between them. This CDR3 is CASRGSGDYGYTF. The CDR3 bases are TGTGCCAGCAGGGGGTCAGGGGACTATGGCTACACCTTC.

This sequence joins TRBV28 and TRBJ2-5; 7 bases match TRBD2. With 2 bases clipped from V and 4 bases from J, the junction kept 4 bases outside the gene matches. The CDR3 has 14 amino acids. Germline V gives CDR1 MDHEN, CDR2 SYDVKM. The CDR3 DNA reads as TGTGCCAGCAGTTTAGCGGGAGTGTCAGAGACCCAGTACTTC. Protein: CASSLAGVSETQYF.

The chain combines TRBV30 with TRBJ2-6; 10 bases are a match to TRBD1. With 6 bases clipped from V and 0 bases from J, the junction kept 5 bases outside the gene matches. Germline V gene sequence: CDR1 GTSNPN, CDR2 SVGIG (reference sequence). CDR3 length: 16 amino acids. The CDR3: CACDRGQNSGANVLTF. In nucleotides, the CDR3 is TGTGCCTGTGACAGGGGGCAAAACTCTGGGGCCAACGTCCTGACTTTC.

As to this clonotype: The germline gene is not matched at one end of the junction; a read error may be the cause. The chain employs TRBV11-2 and TRBJ2-1; D gene unclear. The CDR3 loop spans 15 amino acids. Germline V CDR1 and CDR2: SGHAT, FQNNGV. The CDR3 bases are TGTGCCAACAGCTTAAAGGCTTTGGGATGCTATGAGCAGTTCTTC. Its protein is CANSLKALGCYEQFF.

The gene calls are TRBV20-1 and TRBJ2-1, with D maybe TRBD2 (5 bases). From germline, CDR1 is DFQATT and CDR2 SNEGSKA (reference sequence). The CDR3 contains 11 residues. Trimming pared 3 bases from V and 7 bases from J, leaving 7 bases between. CDR3 amino acids: CSARSGNEQFF. As DNA, the CDR3 is TGCAGTGCTAGGTCGGGGAATGAGCAGTTCTTC.

The rearrangement joins TRBV11-2 to TRBJ2-1; D gene ambiguous. The CDR3 runs to 14 residues. Germline V CDR1 and CDR2: SGHAT, FQNNGV. V lost 7 bases, J lost 6 bases, and 16 bases lay in between. CDR3 loop: CASNSSRITNEQFF. CDR3 nucleotide sequence: TGTGCCAGCAACAGCTCAAGGATTACCAATGAGCAGTTCTTC.

With respect to this clonotype: A much bigger clone sits one base away, suggesting this may be a read error. This is likely a read error, given that the CDR3 carries no conserved phenylalanine or tryptophan at its end. This chain joins TRBV6-1 and TRBJ2-7; 7 bases are shared with TRBD2. Germline loops: CDR1 MNHNS, CDR2 SASEGT. The J segment lost 3 bases and the V segment lost 7 bases, leaving 6 bases of the junction unmatched. The CDR3 runs 13 residues. This chain's CDR3 is CASNWDYFYEQYS. CDR3 DNA: TGTGCCAGCAACTGGGACTACTTCTACGAGCAGTACTCC.

Turning to this clonotype: The junction departs from germline at one end; a sequencing error may be responsible. The chain couples TRBV11-2 to TRBJ2-5; D possibly corresponds to TRBD1 (6 bases). This CDR3 has 15 residues. Germline V gives CDR1 SGHAT, CDR2 FQNNGV. The CDR3 protein is CAISRGPGCQETQYF. The CDR3 coding sequence is TGTGCCATCAGCAGGGGACCCGGATGTCAAGAGACCCAGTACTTC.